The rows below give T cell receptor beta chains drawn from one sample of a study of blood T cell repertoires in COVID-19. Measured with immunoSEQ multiplex PCR; TCRdb has only the in-frame clones, and not every one. The sample has 250,000 to 300,000 clones, about nine tenths seen once. Sequencing used peripheral blood. These receptors originate from a woman aged 55 to 70 with acute or convalescent COVID-19. Each CDR3 is given with its conserved first and last residue. The D gene is left open where the match is weak. The listing skips clone size in some rows; elsewhere it reads once, few, many or a size class.

clone_size: once; v_call: TRBV28; j_call: TRBJ2-2; d_call: TRBD1; cdr3_nt: TGTGCCGGCACCTCAGGGGGCACCGGGGAGCTGTTTTTT; cdr3_aa: CAGTSGGTGELFF
clone_size: .; v_call: TRBV7-8; j_call: TRBJ1-4; d_call: .; cdr3_nt: TGTGCCAGCTCCTGGACCGGGGGTGGGCCTAATGAAAAACTGTTTTTT; cdr3_aa: CASSWTGGGPNEKLFF
clone_size: .; v_call: TRBV7-8; j_call: TRBJ1-2; d_call: .; cdr3_nt: TGTGCCAGCACCCGTGACTTTAATGGCTACACCTTC; cdr3_aa: CASTRDFNGYTF
clone_size: .; v_call: TRBV6-5; j_call: TRBJ1-5; d_call: .; cdr3_nt: TGTGCCAGCAGTTACTCGATCCCCGGGAACAATCAGCCCCAGCATTTT; cdr3_aa: CASSYSIPGNNQPQHF
clone_size: once; v_call: TRBV28; j_call: TRBJ2-3; d_call: TRBD2; cdr3_nt: TGTGCCAGCTCTCCCCAAGGAGCGGGAGCTGGAGATACGCAGTATTTT; cdr3_aa: CASSPQGAGAGDTQYF
clone_size: .; v_call: TRBV2; j_call: TRBJ1-1; d_call: .; cdr3_nt: TGTGCCAGCAGTGAAATAGTAGGGGGGGACACTGAAGCTTTCTTT; cdr3_aa: CASSEIVGGDTEAFF
clone_size: .; v_call: TRBV5-7; j_call: TRBJ2-1; d_call: TRBD2; cdr3_nt: TGTGCCAGCAGCTTGCCTAGCGGGAGGGCCGGGGGATACAATGAGCAGTTCTTC; cdr3_aa: CASSLPSGRAGGYNEQFF
clone_size: .; v_call: TRBV7-9; j_call: TRBJ1-5; d_call: .; cdr3_nt: TGTGCCAGCAGCATGGGGCAGAGTCAGCCCCAGCATTTT; cdr3_aa: CASSMGQSQPQHF
clone_size: once; v_call: TRBV4-3; j_call: TRBJ2-1; d_call: TRBD2; cdr3_nt: TGCGCCAGCAGCCAAGATACGACTAGCGGGGGCAATGAGCAGTTCTTC; cdr3_aa: CASSQDTTSGGNEQFF
clone_size: .; v_call: TRBV4-1; j_call: TRBJ1-2; d_call: .; cdr3_nt: TGCGCCAGCAGCCAAGAGTACAGGGCAGACTATGGCTACACCTTC; cdr3_aa: CASSQEYRADYGYTF
clone_size: .; v_call: TRBV2; j_call: TRBJ2-7; d_call: .; cdr3_nt: TGTGCCAGCAGCTACAGCTCCTACGAGCAGTACTTC; cdr3_aa: CASSYSSYEQYF
clone_size: .; v_call: TRBV7-9; j_call: TRBJ2-3; d_call: .; cdr3_nt: TGTGCCAGCAGCCCCGGAGGGTCAGTTAACACAGATACGCAGTATTTT; cdr3_aa: CASSPGGSVNTDTQYF
clone_size: .; v_call: TRBV30; j_call: TRBJ2-7; d_call: TRBD1; cdr3_nt: TGTGCCTGGGACTCACCGGGGCAGGGGGCGAGGAACTCCTACGAGCAGTACTTC; cdr3_aa: CAWDSPGQGARNSYEQYF
clone_size: .; v_call: TRBV28; j_call: TRBJ2-3; d_call: TRBD2; cdr3_nt: TGTGCCAGCAGTTTGGGGGGGGCAGATACGCAGTATTTT; cdr3_aa: CASSLGGADTQYF
clone_size: .; v_call: TRBV5-4; j_call: TRBJ1-2; d_call: TRBD1; cdr3_nt: TGTGCCAGCAGATACGACAGGGGATATGGCTACACCTTC; cdr3_aa: CASRYDRGYGYTF
clone_size: .; v_call: TRBV19; j_call: TRBJ1-6; d_call: .; cdr3_nt: TGTGCCAGTAGTATAGACAGGGCAAAGAATTCACCCCTCCACTTT; cdr3_aa: CASSIDRAKNSPLHF
clone_size: .; v_call: TRBV5-6; j_call: TRBJ1-6; d_call: .; cdr3_nt: TGTGCCAGCAGCTGGGGGGGTCAGGCTTCACCCCTCCACTTT; cdr3_aa: CASSWGGQASPLHF
clone_size: once; v_call: TRBV11-2; j_call: TRBJ2-3; d_call: TRBD2; cdr3_nt: TGTGCCAGCAGCTGGGTAGCGGGAGCCACAGATACGCAGTATTTT; cdr3_aa: CASSWVAGATDTQYF
clone_size: .; v_call: TRBV6-6; j_call: TRBJ2-1; d_call: TRBD1; cdr3_nt: TGTGCCAGCAGAGTGACAGGGAGCAATGAGCAGTTCTTC; cdr3_aa: CASRVTGSNEQFF
clone_size: .; v_call: TRBV18; j_call: TRBJ2-3; d_call: .; cdr3_nt: TGTGCCAGCTCACCAGGGGCTAGCGAGGATACGCAGTATTTT; cdr3_aa: CASSPGASEDTQYF
clone_size: .; v_call: TRBV30; j_call: TRBJ2-5; d_call: .; cdr3_nt: TGTGCCTGGAGTGTAAAGCGGGAGACCCAGTACTTC; cdr3_aa: CAWSVKRETQYF
clone_size: .; v_call: TRBV11-1; j_call: TRBJ1-1; d_call: .; cdr3_nt: TGTGCCAGCAGCTCAAGACAGCCGAACACTGAAGCTTTCTTT; cdr3_aa: CASSSRQPNTEAFF
clone_size: .; v_call: TRBV15; j_call: TRBJ2-7; d_call: .; cdr3_nt: TGTGCCACCAGCAGAGATCGAGGACTTTCCTACGAGCAGTACTTC; cdr3_aa: CATSRDRGLSYEQYF
clone_size: .; v_call: TRBV21-1; j_call: TRBJ2-4; d_call: .; cdr3_nt: TGTGCCAGCAGCCCAGGACAGGGGGCTACGTCCAAAAACATTCAGTACTTC; cdr3_aa: CASSPGQGATSKNIQYF
clone_size: .; v_call: TRBV27; j_call: TRBJ1-5; d_call: .; cdr3_nt: TGTGCCAGCAGTGGGGGGAGCGGCAATCAGCCCCAGCATTTT; cdr3_aa: CASSGGSGNQPQHF
clone_size: .; v_call: TRBV5-4; j_call: TRBJ2-3; d_call: TRBD2; cdr3_nt: TGTGCCAGCAGCTCGGGACTAGCGGGAGATACGCAGTATTTT; cdr3_aa: CASSSGLAGDTQYF
clone_size: .; v_call: TRBV15; j_call: TRBJ1-1; d_call: .; cdr3_nt: TGTGCCACCAGCAGAGATAGTTTCCTAATGAACACTGAAGCTTTCTTT; cdr3_aa: CATSRDSFLMNTEAFF